One and the same sample provided the 32 T cell receptor beta chains below, sequenced in a study of blood T cell repertoires in COVID-19. Profiling relied on immunoSEQ multiplex PCR, and the TCRdb table lists in-frame clones only, not all of them. Of tens of thousands of clones detected, roughly 88% appear once; the ten largest clones hold around 22%. The sample taken for sequencing was peripheral blood. Receptors originate from a man between 65 and 80 years old in a cohort sampled during active COVID-19.

The chain links TRBV15 to TRBJ2-1, with TRBD2 identical over 10 bases. Germline V gives CDR1 LNHNV, CDR2 YYDKDF (reference sequence). The CDR3 length is 15 residues. V dropped 3 bases and J dropped 5; count of bases not matched to a gene: 4. This CDR3 is CATSSVAGGHNEQFF. The CDR3 DNA reads TGTGCCACCAGCAGCGTAGCGGGAGGACACAATGAGCAGTTCTTC. Full variable domain (rest looked up from reference TRBV15 and TRBJ2-1): DAMVIQNPRYQVTQFGKPVTLSCSQTLNHNVMYWYQQKSSQAPKLLFHYYDKDFNNEADTPDNFQSRRPNTSFCFLDIRSPGLGDTAMYLCATSSVAGGHNEQFFGPGTRLTVL.

The gene calls are TRBV5-1 and TRBJ2-3; D unclear. The germline V and J ends were trimmed by 0 bases and 4 bases, with 12 bases remaining between them. Germline CDR1 is SGHRS and CDR2 is YFSETQ. This CDR3 region has 15 residues. CDR3 in amino acids: CASSLAVSVPDTQYF. The CDR3 nucleotides read TGCGCCAGCAGCTTGGCCGTCTCAGTTCCAGATACGCAGTATTTT.

The rearrangement uses TRBV11-3 and TRBJ2-2; 11 bases agree with TRBD2. This CDR3 contains 17 residues. Germline CDR1 SGHNT, CDR2 YENEEA. J was trimmed by 2 bases and V by 5 bases; bases with no gene match: 7. This CDR3 is CASSTSGTSGNTGELFF. In DNA form, the CDR3 reads TGTGCCAGCAGCACATCCGGGACTAGCGGTAACACCGGGGAGCTGTTTTTT.

This clone has just a few counts. CDR3 bases: TGTGCCAGCAGTTGGACAGGTGGAAGGGGAGTATATGGCTACACCTTC. This codes for CASSWTGGRGVYGYTF. The chain links TRBV6-6 to TRBJ1-2; 7 bases are shared with TRBD1. Losses at the gene ends were 4 bases for V and 5 bases for J; bases not matched to a gene: 13. CDR3 length: 16 residues. Germline CDR1 MNHNY, CDR2 SVGAGI (reference sequence).

The genes are TRBV3-1 (or the pseudogene TRBV3-2) and TRBJ2-7, with a weak D call TRBD2 (7 bases). CDR1 and CDR2 from the germline V gene are LGHDT and YNNKEL (reference sequence). V lost 4 bases and J 3 bases, leaving 13 bases between the germline ends. The CDR3 consists of 14 residues. The chain's CDR3 is CASSLGGTIYEQYF. The CDR3, as DNA: TGTGCCAGCAGCCTGGGGGGGACAATCTACGAGCAGTACTTC.

The rearrangement joins TRBV30 to TRBJ2-2, with D possibly matching TRBD2 (5 bases). Germline CDR1 GTSNPN, CDR2 SVGIG (reference sequence). The CDR3 is made up of 12 amino acids. Trimming pared 1 base from V and 8 bases from J, leaving 8 bases between. CDR3 in amino acids: CAWSAWRGELFF. The CDR3 DNA reads TGTGCCTGGAGTGCATGGAGGGGGGAGCTGTTTTTT.

J is TRBJ2-3 and V is TRBV10-3; 7 bases are a match to TRBD2. The V and J ends lost 11 bases and 3 bases, in that order; junction bases with no gene match: 8. CDR1 is ENHRY, CDR2 SYGVKD, per germline. CDR3 size: 13 residues. For the CDR3, the DNA is TGTGCCCAATCGGGGGGAAAAACAGATACGCAGTATTTT. It specifies CAQSGGKTDTQYF.

This rearrangement joins TRBV7-6 to TRBJ2-3, with 8 bases identical to TRBD2. Germline assignment: CDR1 SGHVS and CDR2 FNYEAQ. V shed 5 bases and J 0 bases; nucleotides not matched to a gene: 7. This CDR3 comprises 16 residues. The CDR3 DNA reads as TGTGCCAGCAGCCCGCGTGGCGGGAGGAGCACAGATACGCAGTATTTT. Its translation: CASSPRGGRSTDTQYF.

This sequence joins TRBV18 and TRBJ2-7; 7 bases line up with TRBD2. J gave up 2 bases and V 2 bases, and 3 bases lay outside the gene matches. Germline assignment: CDR1 KGHSH and CDR2 LQKENI. CDR3 length: 14 residues. The DNA for the CDR3 is TGTGCCAGCTCACCAGGGGGGGGACCCTACGAGCAGTACTTC. As protein: CASSPGGGPYEQYF.

CDR3 coding DNA: TGTGCCAGCAGCCAAAGGACTAGCGGGAGACCTGTAGAGACCCAGTACTTC. Translating it yields CASSQRTSGRPVETQYF. The V call is TRBV28, the J call TRBJ2-5, with 13 bases lining up with TRBD2. The germline V gene has CDR1 MDHEN and CDR2 SYDVKM. This CDR3 is built from 17 residues. V lost 6 bases and J lost 4; bases outside the gene matches: 11.

This clone was detected once. CDR3 sequence reads: CASSDSGSTDTQYF. The CDR3 DNA follows: TGTGCCAGCAGTGATTCAGGTAGCACAGATACGCAGTATTTT. The gene calls are TRBV2 and TRBJ2-3, with no clear D. From germline, CDR1 is SNHLY and CDR2 FYNNEI. The V and J ends lost 3 bases and 0 bases respectively, with 7 bases between them. This CDR3 is built from 14 residues. The full variable domain, completed using reference TRBV2 and TRBJ2-3, is EPEVTQTPSHQVTQMGQEVILRCVPISNHLYFYWYRQILGQKVEFLVSFYNNEISEKSEIFDDQFSVERPDGSNFTLKIRSTKLEDSAMYFCASSDSGSTDTQYFGPGTRLTVL.

The rearrangement links TRBV18 to TRBJ2-2; a weak D match, TRBD1 (6 bases). V gave up 4 bases and J gave up 5 bases, with 11 bases separating them. The germline gives CDR1 KGHSH, CDR2 LQKENI. There are 14 residues in the CDR3. The CDR3 here is CASSHDRLTGELFF. The CDR3 nucleotides read TGTGCCAGCTCACACGACAGGCTGACCGGGGAGCTGTTTTTT.

This chain joins TRBV28 and TRBJ2-3; 10 bases match TRBD1. This CDR3 contains 15 residues. Germline CDR1 and CDR2: MDHEN and SYDVKM. Trimming removed 7 bases from V and 1 base from J; junction bases left unmatched: 5. CDR3 residues: CASIPGTGGTDTQYF. The CDR3 nucleotides are TGTGCCAGCATCCCAGGGACAGGGGGCACAGATACGCAGTATTTT.

This clone was detected once. This chain connects TRBV6-5 to TRBJ2-7, with 14 bases fitting TRBD2. The junction had 4 bases not matched to a gene; V was cut back by 7 bases and J by 5 bases. CDR1 is MNHEY, CDR2 SVGAGI, per germline. The CDR3 has 14 amino acids. The CDR3 loop is CASTQGLAGDEQYF. The DNA of the CDR3 is TGTGCCAGCACTCAGGGACTAGCGGGAGACGAGCAGTACTTC.

The CDR3 DNA is TGTGCCAGCAGGGGCTCTGGTGGGCCCCAGCATTTT. Protein product: CASRGSGGPQHF. This chain connects TRBV25-1 to TRBJ1-5; no definite D call. CDR1 and CDR2 (germline): MGHDK, SYGVNS. There are 12 residues in the CDR3. V was cut by 6 bases and J by 9 bases, with 12 bases left in between. The full variable domain, in which reference TRBV25-1 and TRBJ1-5 provide the parts outside the CDR3, is EADIYQTPRYLVIGTGKKITLECSQTMGHDKMYWYQQDPGMELHLIHYSYGVNSTEKGDLSSESTVSRIRTEHFPLTLESARPSHTSQYLCASRGSGGPQHFGDGTRLSIL.

This clone was recorded once. V and J are TRBV5-6 and TRBJ2-5, with no clear D. CDR1 is SGHDT, CDR2 YYEEEE, per germline. CDR3 length equals 17 residues. V was cut by 4 bases and J by 2 bases, with 21 bases left in between. CDR3 DNA: TGTGCCAGCAGCCCGACCCGCCGACGTCAGGTACAAGAGACCCAGTACTTC. Its protein is CASSPTRRRQVQETQYF.

The chain combines TRBV19 with TRBJ2-7; D is undetermined. This CDR3 has 12 residues. V lost 9 bases and J lost 5, with 14 bases in between. Germline V gene data show CDR1 as LNHDA and CDR2 as SQIVND (reference sequence). CDR3 residues: CASARNANEQYF. CDR3 nucleotide sequence: TGTGCCAGCGCACGCAATGCGAACGAGCAGTACTTC.

V is TRBV28 and J is TRBJ2-5; 13 nucleotides align to TRBD2. Per germline, CDR1 MDHEN and CDR2 SYDVKM. The CDR3 has 15 amino acids. The V segment lost 5 bases and the J segment 4 bases; nucleotides outside the gene matches: 4. CDR3 sequence reads: CASSRLAGGLETQYF. DNA of the CDR3: TGTGCCAGCAGTCGACTAGCGGGAGGATTAGAGACCCAGTACTTC. The full variable domain, with the rest looked up from reference TRBV28 and TRBJ2-5, is DVKVTQSSRYLVKRTGEKVFLECVQDMDHENMFWYRQDPGLGLRLIYFSYDVKMKEKGDIPEGYSVSREKKERFSLILESASTNQTSMYLCASSRLAGGLETQYFGPGTRLLVL.

This chain joins TRBV7-2 and TRBJ1-2, with D possibly being TRBD1 (5 bases). The CDR3 runs to 17 residues. CDR1 SGHTA and CDR2 FQGNSA come from the germline V gene. Trimming pared 1 base from V and 2 bases from J, leaving 17 bases between. The CDR3, as DNA: TGTGCCAGCAGCTTAGTAGGCGGCGGGACGGTGAACTATGGCTACACCTTC. Protein sequence: CASSLVGGGTVNYGYTF.

The chain couples TRBV6-2 or TRBV6-3 to TRBJ2-1, with D maybe TRBD2 (6 bases). The V gene lost 3 bases and the J gene lost 4 bases, with 16 bases spanning the gap. The CDR3 covers 16 residues. Germline CDR1 and CDR2: MNHEY and SVGEGT. The CDR3 DNA is TGTGCCAGCAGTTATAGAGGTAGCGGCCGATACAATGAGCAGTTCTTC. This codes for CASSYRGSGRYNEQFF.

This chain connects TRBV29-1 to TRBJ2-1, with 12 bases identical to TRBD2. The CDR3 extends over 14 amino acids. V trimming: 3 bases; J trimming: 8 bases; junction bases outside the gene matches: 5. Germline V gene lookup returns CDR1 SQVTM and CDR2 ANQGSEA. The CDR3 coding sequence is TGCAGCGTTGACCCCGCTAGCGGGAGGGATGAGCAGTTCTTC. Translated: CSVDPASGRDEQFF.

This chain connects TRBV27 to TRBJ2-2; tentative D call: TRBD1 (6 bases). V lost 3 bases, J lost 6 bases, and 14 bases lay in between. The CDR3 runs to 15 residues. CDR1 and CDR2 from the germline V gene are MNHEY and SMNVEV (reference sequence). CDR3 amino acids: CASSFKNRVSGELFF. The CDR3 bases are TGTGCCAGCAGTTTCAAAAACAGGGTCTCCGGGGAGCTGTTTTTT.

This chain links TRBV7-6 with TRBJ2-6; D ambiguous. Germline V gives CDR1 SGHVS, CDR2 FNYEAQ. V shed 5 bases and J shed 1 base, with 12 bases lying between them. This CDR3 has 16 amino acids. CDR3 DNA sequence: TGTGCCAGCAGCCAAGGCCTGCGGTCTGGGGCCAACGTCCTGACTTTC. Its protein product is CASSQGLRSGANVLTF.

This rearrangement joins TRBV5-1 to TRBJ2-2; 12 positions match TRBD1. CDR3 length: 17 residues. J lost 4 bases, V lost 4 bases, and 8 bases had no gene match. Germline CDR1 reads SGHRS; CDR2 reads YFSETQ. In nucleotides, the CDR3 is TGCGCCAGCAGCCGTCGGGACAGGGGGCTGGGCACCGGGGAGCTGTTTTTT. Translation gives CASSRRDRGLGTGELFF.

The genes are TRBV2 and TRBJ2-7, with a possible D match to TRBD1 (6 bases). CDR3 length: 14 amino acids. With 8 bases removed from V and 4 bases from J, the gap between germline ends came to 18 bases. Germline V gene sequence: CDR1 SNHLY, CDR2 FYNNEI. CDR3 sequence reads: CASLSRDKAYEQYF. CDR3 DNA sequence: TGTGCCAGCTTATCCCGGGACAAGGCATACGAGCAGTACTTC.

This chain connects TRBV5-1 to TRBJ2-2; 9 positions agree with TRBD2. Germline V gene data show CDR1 as SGHRS and CDR2 as YFSETQ. This CDR3 region has 15 residues. With 4 bases clipped from V and 3 bases from J, the junction kept 4 bases outside the gene matches. The CDR3 DNA reads as TGCGCCAGCAGCCCTGGCGGGAGGGACACCGGGGAGCTGTTTTTT. It translates to CASSPGGRDTGELFF.

A few counts support this clone. CDR3 in DNA: TGTGCCAGCAGCCGAGAGGACAGACAAAACTACGAGCAGTACTTC. This sequence encodes CASSREDRQNYEQYF. J is TRBJ2-7 and V is TRBV3-1 (or the pseudogene TRBV3-2), with a weak D call TRBD1 (6 bases). The CDR3 sequence is 15 residues long. In germline, CDR1 is LGHDT, CDR2 YNNKEL (reference sequence). Trimming shortened V by 4 bases and J by 3 bases, and 16 bases separated the two germline ends.

This rearrangement joins TRBV28 to TRBJ1-5; tentatively, D is TRBD1 (6 bases). V gave up 6 bases and J gave up 2 bases, with 14 bases separating them. This CDR3 is built from 15 residues. Germline CDR1 MDHEN, CDR2 SYDVKM. The CDR3 DNA sequence: TGTGCCAGCAGATACAGGGATTATGGCAATCAGCCCCAGCATTTT. Protein product: CASRYRDYGNQPQHF.

This rearrangement joins TRBV28 to TRBJ1-6; D gene unclear. Per germline, CDR1 MDHEN and CDR2 SYDVKM. Trimming removed 4 bases at V and 7 bases at J, with 17 bases between. This CDR3 has 16 amino acids. The CDR3 region has the DNA TGTGCCAGCAGTTCCGCCCCAGCGATTCGGAATTCACCCCTCCACTTT. Translating it yields CASSSAPAIRNSPLHF. Full variable domain (missing parts from reference TRBV28 and TRBJ1-6): DVKVTQSSRYLVKRTGEKVFLECVQDMDHENMFWYRQDPGLGLRLIYFSYDVKMKEKGDIPEGYSVSREKKERFSLILESASTNQTSMYLCASSSAPAIRNSPLHFGNGTRLTVT.

J is TRBJ2-7 and V is TRBV6-5; 7 bases align to TRBD2. Germline V lookup: CDR1 MNHEY, CDR2 SVGAGI. V shed 4 bases, J shed 3 bases, and the junction held 6 bases outside the gene matches. The length of the CDR3 is 14 residues. CDR3 loop: CASSSSPSGYEQYF. CDR3 coding DNA: TGTGCCAGCAGTTCCTCTCCTAGCGGCTACGAGCAGTACTTC.

The J gene is TRBJ1-6, the V gene TRBV6-6; 7 bases are a match to TRBD1. Germline V gene sequence: CDR1 MNHNY, CDR2 SVGAGI (reference sequence). Losses at the gene ends were 5 bases for V and 11 bases for J; bases not matched to a gene: 12. The CDR3 is 15 residues long. This CDR3 is CASSPAGTVGPPLHF. The CDR3 DNA sequence: TGTGCCAGCAGTCCCGCCGGGACAGTTGGTCCACCCCTCCACTTT.

V gene TRBV2 combines with J gene TRBJ2-3; 7 nucleotides agree with TRBD2. V shed 5 bases, J shed 0 bases, and the junction held 8 bases outside the gene matches. Germline-derived CDR1 and CDR2 are SNHLY and FYNNEI. The CDR3 length is 16 residues. CDR3: CASSRLARTSTDTQYF. The DNA for the CDR3 is TGTGCCAGCAGTCGACTAGCCCGTACTAGCACAGATACGCAGTATTTT.